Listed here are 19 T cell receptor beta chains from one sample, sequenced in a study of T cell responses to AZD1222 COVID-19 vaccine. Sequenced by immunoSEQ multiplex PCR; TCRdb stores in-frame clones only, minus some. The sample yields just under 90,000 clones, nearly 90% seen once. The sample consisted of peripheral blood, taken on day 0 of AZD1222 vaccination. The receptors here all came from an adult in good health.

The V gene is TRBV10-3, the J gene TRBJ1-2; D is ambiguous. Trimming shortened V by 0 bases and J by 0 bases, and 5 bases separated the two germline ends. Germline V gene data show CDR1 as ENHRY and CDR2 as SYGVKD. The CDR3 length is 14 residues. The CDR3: CAISESGPNYGYTF. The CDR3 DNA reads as TGTGCCATCAGTGAGTCGGGCCCTAACTATGGCTACACCTTC.

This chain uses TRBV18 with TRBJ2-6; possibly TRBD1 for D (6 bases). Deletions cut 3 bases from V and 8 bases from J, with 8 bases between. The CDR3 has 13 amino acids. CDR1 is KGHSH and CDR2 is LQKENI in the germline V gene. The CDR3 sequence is CASSPDRSNVLTF. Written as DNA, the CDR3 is TGTGCCAGCTCACCCGACAGGTCCAACGTCCTGACTTTC.

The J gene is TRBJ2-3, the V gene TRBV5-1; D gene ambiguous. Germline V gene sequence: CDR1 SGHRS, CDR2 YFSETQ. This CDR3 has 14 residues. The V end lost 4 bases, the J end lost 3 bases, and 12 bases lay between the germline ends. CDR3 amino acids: CASSPTVGTDTQYF. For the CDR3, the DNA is TGCGCCAGCAGCCCGACCGTAGGAACAGATACGCAGTATTTT.

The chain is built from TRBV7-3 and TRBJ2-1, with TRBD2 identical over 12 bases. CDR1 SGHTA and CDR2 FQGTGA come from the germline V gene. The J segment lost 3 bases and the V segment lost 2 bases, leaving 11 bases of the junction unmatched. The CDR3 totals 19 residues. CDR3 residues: CASSLEGTSGLGFYNEQFF. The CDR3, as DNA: TGTGCCAGCAGCTTAGAAGGGACTAGCGGGCTCGGGTTCTACAATGAGCAGTTCTTC.

Here the CDR3 reads CSVYTVSGNTIYF. CDR3 nucleotides: TGCAGCGTTTATACAGTGTCTGGAAACACCATATATTTT. V gene TRBV29-1 combines with J gene TRBJ1-3; D is ambiguous. The germline V gene encodes CDR1 SQVTM and CDR2 ANQGSEA. This CDR3 is built from 13 residues. V was shortened by 5 bases and J by 1 base, with 9 bases between the two germline ends.

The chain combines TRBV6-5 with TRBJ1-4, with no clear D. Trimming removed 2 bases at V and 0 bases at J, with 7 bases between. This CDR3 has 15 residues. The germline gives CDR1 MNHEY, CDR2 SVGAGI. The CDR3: CASSYRDATNEKLFF. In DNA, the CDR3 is TGTGCCAGCAGTTACAGGGATGCAACTAATGAAAAACTGTTTTTT.

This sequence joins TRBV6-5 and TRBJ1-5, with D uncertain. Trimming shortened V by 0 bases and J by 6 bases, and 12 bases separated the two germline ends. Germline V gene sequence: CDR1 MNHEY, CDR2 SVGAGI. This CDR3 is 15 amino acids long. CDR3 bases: TGTGCCAGCAGTTACTCCTCCGGGGTGGGTCAGCCCCAGCATTTT. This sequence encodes CASSYSSGVGQPQHF.

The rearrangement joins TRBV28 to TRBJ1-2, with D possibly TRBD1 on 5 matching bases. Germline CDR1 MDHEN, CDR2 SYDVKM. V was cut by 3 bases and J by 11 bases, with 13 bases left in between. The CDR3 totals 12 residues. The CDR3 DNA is TGTGCCAGCAGTTTCGAGGGCCGGGGGTACACCTTC. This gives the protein CASSFEGRGYTF.

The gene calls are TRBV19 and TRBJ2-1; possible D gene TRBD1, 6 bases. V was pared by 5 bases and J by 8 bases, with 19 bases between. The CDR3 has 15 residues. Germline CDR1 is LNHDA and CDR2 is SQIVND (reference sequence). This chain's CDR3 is CASSAWGPALDEQFF. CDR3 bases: TGTGCCAGTAGTGCCTGGGGGCCCGCTCTCGATGAGCAGTTCTTC.

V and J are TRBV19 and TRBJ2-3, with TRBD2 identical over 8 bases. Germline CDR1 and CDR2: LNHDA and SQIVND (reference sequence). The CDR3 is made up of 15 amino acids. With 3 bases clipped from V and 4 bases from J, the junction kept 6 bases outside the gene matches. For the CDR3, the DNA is TGTGCCAGTAGTATCGGGAGGGGCTTCGCAGATACGCAGTATTTT. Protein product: CASSIGRGFADTQYF. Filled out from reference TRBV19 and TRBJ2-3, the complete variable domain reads DGGITQSPKYLFRKEGQNVTLSCEQNLNHDAMYWYRQDPGQGLRLIYYSQIVNDFQKGDIAEGYSVSREKKESFPLTVTSAQKNPTAFYLCASSIGRGFADTQYFGPGTRLTVL.

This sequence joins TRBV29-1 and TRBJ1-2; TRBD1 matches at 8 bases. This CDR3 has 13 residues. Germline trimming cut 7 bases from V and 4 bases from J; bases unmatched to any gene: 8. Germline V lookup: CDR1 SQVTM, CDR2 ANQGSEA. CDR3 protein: CSAQQGVGYGYTF. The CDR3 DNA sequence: TGCAGCGCCCAACAGGGGGTAGGCTATGGCTACACCTTC.

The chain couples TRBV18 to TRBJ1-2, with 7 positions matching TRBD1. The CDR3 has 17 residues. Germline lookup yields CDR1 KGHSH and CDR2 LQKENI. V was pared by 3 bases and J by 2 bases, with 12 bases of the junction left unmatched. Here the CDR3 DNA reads TGTGCCAGCTCACCCCTTTCGGGACAGCCTTCAAACTATGGCTACACCTTC. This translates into CASSPLSGQPSNYGYTF.

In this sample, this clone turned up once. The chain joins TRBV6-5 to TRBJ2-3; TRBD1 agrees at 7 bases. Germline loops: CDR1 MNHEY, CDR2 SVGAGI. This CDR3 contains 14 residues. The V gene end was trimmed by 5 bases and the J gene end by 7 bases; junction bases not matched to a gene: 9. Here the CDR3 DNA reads TGTGCCAGCAGTCCGCCGGGACAGCCCAATACGCAGTATTTT. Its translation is CASSPPGQPNTQYF.

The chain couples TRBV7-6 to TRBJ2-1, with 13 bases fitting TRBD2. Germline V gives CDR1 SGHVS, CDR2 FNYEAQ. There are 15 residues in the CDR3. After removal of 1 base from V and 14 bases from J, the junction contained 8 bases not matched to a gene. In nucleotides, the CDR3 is TGTGCCAGCAGCTTAGATATCGGGACTAGCGGGAATAAGTTCTTC. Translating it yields CASSLDIGTSGNKFF.

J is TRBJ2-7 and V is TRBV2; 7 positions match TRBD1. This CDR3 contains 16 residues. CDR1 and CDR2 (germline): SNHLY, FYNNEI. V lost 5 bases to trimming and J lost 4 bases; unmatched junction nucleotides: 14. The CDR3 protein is CASSTPNLTGRYEQYF. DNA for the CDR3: TGTGCCAGCAGTACGCCAAACCTGACAGGGCGGTACGAGCAGTACTTC.

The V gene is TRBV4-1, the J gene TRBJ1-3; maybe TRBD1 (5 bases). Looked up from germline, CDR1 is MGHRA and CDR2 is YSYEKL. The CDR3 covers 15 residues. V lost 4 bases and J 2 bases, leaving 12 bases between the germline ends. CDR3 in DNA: TGCGCCAGCAGCCCCAGGACAAGCCCTGGAAACACCATATATTTT. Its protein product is CASSPRTSPGNTIYF.

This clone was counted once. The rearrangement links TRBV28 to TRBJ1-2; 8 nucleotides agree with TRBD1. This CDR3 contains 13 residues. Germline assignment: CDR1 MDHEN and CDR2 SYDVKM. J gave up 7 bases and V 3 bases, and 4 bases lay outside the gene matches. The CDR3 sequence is CASSLQGARGYTF. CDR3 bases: TGTGCCAGCAGTTTGCAGGGGGCGCGTGGCTACACCTTC.

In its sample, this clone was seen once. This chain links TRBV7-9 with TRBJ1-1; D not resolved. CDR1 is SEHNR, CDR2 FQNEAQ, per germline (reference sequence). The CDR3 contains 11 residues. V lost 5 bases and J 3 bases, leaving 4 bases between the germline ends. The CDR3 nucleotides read TGTGCCAGCAGCCGGTACACTGAAGCTTTCTTT. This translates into CASSRYTEAFF. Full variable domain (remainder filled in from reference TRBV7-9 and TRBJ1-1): DTGVSQNPRHKITKRGQNVTFRCDPISEHNRLYWYRQTLGQGPEFLTYFQNEAQLEKSRLLSDRFSAERPKGSFSTLEIQRTEQGDSAMYLCASSRYTEAFFGQGTRLTVV.

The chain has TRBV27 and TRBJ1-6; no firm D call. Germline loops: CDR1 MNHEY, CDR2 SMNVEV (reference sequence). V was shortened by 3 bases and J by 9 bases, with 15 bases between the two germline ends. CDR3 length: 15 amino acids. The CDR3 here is CASSLANSAGSPLHF. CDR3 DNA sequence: TGTGCCAGCAGTTTGGCTAACAGCGCGGGTTCACCCCTCCACTTT.